This T cell receptor beta chain appears in the sequencing data of a study of blood T cell repertoires in COVID-19. Method: immunoSEQ multiplex PCR; TCRdb's copy keeps in-frame clones and lacks some. The table shows about 80,000 clones, with roughly 86% occurring only once. V shed 0 bases, J shed 4 bases, and the junction held 5 bases outside the gene matches. There are 15 residues in the CDR3. Germline lookup yields CDR1 MNHEY and CDR2 SVGAGI. Sequenced material: peripheral blood. This rearrangement joins TRBV6-5 to TRBJ2-7; TRBD1 matches at 8 bases. This sequence was found in a human donor in a cohort sampled during active COVID-19. The CDR3 DNA reads TGTGCCAGCAGTTACTCGGCAGGGGGCAATTACGAGCAGTACTTC. Protein sequence: CASSYSAGGNYEQYF.